This T cell receptor (beta chain) was documented in a study of blood T cells in healthy people across ages. General study results and limits: It was found that TCR beta diversity correlated strongly with the percentage of naive T cells.

With regard to this clonotype: The antigen is undetermined.

A second PCR, run for 7 to 11 cycles, used a sample-barcoded 5' primer plus a J-beta primer mix. CDR3-containing paired-end reads numbered at least 2.5 million in each sample. TCRdb fed the 5' RACE reads into MiXCR, producing one record per CDR3 protein. The sample includes under 2,000,000 distinct CDR3 sequences, about 50% of them seen just once. The ends were cut back, 3 bases at V and 0 bases at J, with 12 bases in the middle. The CDR3 spans 16 residues. Each sample gave at least 6.5 million isolated PBMCs. Total RNA extraction produced at least 5 micrograms (per sample) for the study. The TCR was taken from a woman between 40 and 50 years old in good health. This rearrangement joins TRBV12-3 or TRBV12-4 to TRBJ1-5; TRBD1 might be the D (5 bases). Sequenced material: blood. Here the CDR3 reads CASSLGVEYSNQPQHF. CDR3 bases: TGTGCCAGCAGTTTGGGGGTCGAGTATAGCAATCAGCCCCAGCATTTT.